This TCR beta chain emerged from a study of Ad26.COV2.S vaccination and SARS-CoV-2 variants. The protocol was immunoSEQ multiplex PCR, while the TCRdb copy is restricted to in-frame clones and leaves out a portion. The sample yields more than 150,000 clones, roughly 87% seen once. The study, taken as a whole, reports: Using TCR breadth and depth analyses may have led to underestimated total T cell responses. The breadth of spike-specific CD8+ and CD4+ T cell responses after vaccination was reportedly substantial. Non-spike TCR breadth did not differ much between vaccine and placebo recipients.

This clone was counted once. Its target is not known. The source was peripheral blood, collected after recovery from COVID-19. The receptor was derived from a human donor who had recovered from COVID-19.

In DNA, the CDR3 is TGTGCCAGCAGCCGAGGGTCGGGGGCTGGGGAGACCCAGTACTTC. Its translation: CASSRGSGAGETQYF. The V call is TRBV11-2, the J call TRBJ2-5; possibly TRBD1 or TRBD2 for D (6 bases each). The V gene lost 5 bases and the J gene lost 5 bases, with 18 bases spanning the gap. Germline assignment: CDR1 SGHAT and CDR2 FQNNGV. The CDR3 extends over 15 amino acids. The complete variable domain, with remaining parts taken from reference TRBV11-2 and TRBJ2-5, reads EAGVAQSPRYKIIEKRQSVAFWCNPISGHATLYWYQQILGQGPKLLIQFQNNGVVDDSQLPKDRFSAERLKGVDSTLKIQPAKLEDSAVYLCASSRGSGAGETQYFGPGTRLLVL.